Given below is one T cell receptor (beta chain) in context. Template material for amplifying TCR beta CDR3 regions consisted of RNA transcripts. First-round RT-PCR targeting the TCR CDR3 was performed with the HTBI primer set. MiXCR was run by TCRdb on the multiplex PCR reads, yielding one entry per CDR3 protein. The sample has around 720,000 distinct CDR3 sequences, 30% to 40% seen once. This entry belongs to a study of T cells in Graves' hyperthyroidism and ophthalmopathy. Specimen: blood. The TCR originated in a middle-aged woman with Graves' hyperthyroidism.

The DNA for the CDR3 is TGCGCCAGCAGCTTAGGTGGCGCTTGGGGGCAGGAAGCTTTCTTT. Translation: CASSLGGAWGQEAFF. The V gene is TRBV5-1, the J gene TRBJ1-1, with D possibly matching TRBD1 (6 bases). Germline CDR1 SGHRS, CDR2 YFSETQ. CDR3 length: 15 residues. V was cut by 2 bases and J by 8 bases, with 19 bases left in between.